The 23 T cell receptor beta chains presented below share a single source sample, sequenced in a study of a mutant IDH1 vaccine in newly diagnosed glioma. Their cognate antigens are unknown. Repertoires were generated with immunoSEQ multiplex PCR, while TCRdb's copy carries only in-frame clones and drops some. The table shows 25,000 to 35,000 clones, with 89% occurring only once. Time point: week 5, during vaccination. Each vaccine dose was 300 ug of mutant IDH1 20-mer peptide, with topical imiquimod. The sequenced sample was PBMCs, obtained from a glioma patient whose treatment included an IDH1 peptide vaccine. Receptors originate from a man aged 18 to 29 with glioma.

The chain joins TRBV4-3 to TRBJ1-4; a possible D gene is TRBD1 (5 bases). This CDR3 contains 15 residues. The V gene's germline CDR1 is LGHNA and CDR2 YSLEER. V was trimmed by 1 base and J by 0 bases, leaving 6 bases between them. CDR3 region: CASSQVGATNEKLFF. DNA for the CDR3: TGCGCCAGCAGCCAAGTGGGGGCAACTAATGAAAAACTGTTTTTT.

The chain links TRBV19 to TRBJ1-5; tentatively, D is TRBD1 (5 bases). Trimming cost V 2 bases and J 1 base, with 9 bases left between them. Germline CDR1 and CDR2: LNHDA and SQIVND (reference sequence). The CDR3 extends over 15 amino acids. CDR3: CASSIRGGSNQPQHF. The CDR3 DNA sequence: TGTGCCAGTAGTATAAGGGGTGGGAGCAATCAGCCCCAGCATTTT.

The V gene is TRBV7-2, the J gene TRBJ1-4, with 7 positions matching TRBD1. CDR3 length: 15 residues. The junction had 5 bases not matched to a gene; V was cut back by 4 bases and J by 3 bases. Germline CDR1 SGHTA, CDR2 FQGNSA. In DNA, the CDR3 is TGTGCCAGCAGCTCGCAGACAGGGCCTAATGAAAAACTGTTTTTT. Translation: CASSSQTGPNEKLFF.

The CDR3 DNA reads as TGTGCCTGGAGTGTAGATGGCTATAGCAATCAGCCCCAGCATTTT. As protein: CAWSVDGYSNQPQHF. This sequence joins TRBV30 and TRBJ1-5; no reliable D call. The CDR3 sequence is 15 residues long. Germline values: CDR1 GTSNPN, CDR2 SVGIG (reference sequence). V was shortened by 0 bases and J by 0 bases, with 9 bases between the two germline ends.

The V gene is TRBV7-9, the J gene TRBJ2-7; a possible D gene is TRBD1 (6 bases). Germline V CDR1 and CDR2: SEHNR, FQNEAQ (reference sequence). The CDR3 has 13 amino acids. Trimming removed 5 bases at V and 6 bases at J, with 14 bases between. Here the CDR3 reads CASSLREGGEQYF. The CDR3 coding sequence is TGTGCCAGCAGCCTACGAGAAGGGGGCGAGCAGTACTTC.

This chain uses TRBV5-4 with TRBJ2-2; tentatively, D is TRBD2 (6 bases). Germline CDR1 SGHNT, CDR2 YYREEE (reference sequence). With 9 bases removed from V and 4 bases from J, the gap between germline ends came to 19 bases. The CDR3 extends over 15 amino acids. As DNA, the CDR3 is TGTGCCACCCGACGAGGAGGGGTGAGCACCGGGGAGCTGTTTTTT. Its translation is CATRRGGVSTGELFF. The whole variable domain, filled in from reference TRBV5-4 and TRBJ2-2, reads ETGVTQSPTHLIKTRGQQVTLRCSSQSGHNTVSWYQQALGQGPQFIFQYYREEENGRGNFPPRFSGLQFPNYSSELNVNALELDDSALYLCATRRGGVSTGELFFGEGSRLTVL.

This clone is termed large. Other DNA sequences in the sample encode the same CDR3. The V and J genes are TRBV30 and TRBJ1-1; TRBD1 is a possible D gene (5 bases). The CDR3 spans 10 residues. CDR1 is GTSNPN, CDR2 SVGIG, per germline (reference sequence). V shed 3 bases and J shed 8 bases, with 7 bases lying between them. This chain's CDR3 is CAWRQVEAFF. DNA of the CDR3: TGTGCCTGGAGACAGGTGGAAGCTTTCTTT.

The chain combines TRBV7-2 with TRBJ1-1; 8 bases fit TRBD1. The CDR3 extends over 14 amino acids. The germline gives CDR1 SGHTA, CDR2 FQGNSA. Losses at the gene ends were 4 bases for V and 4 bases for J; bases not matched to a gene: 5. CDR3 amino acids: CASSSQGASTEAFF. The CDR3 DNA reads TGTGCCAGCAGCTCCCAGGGGGCGAGCACTGAAGCTTTCTTT.

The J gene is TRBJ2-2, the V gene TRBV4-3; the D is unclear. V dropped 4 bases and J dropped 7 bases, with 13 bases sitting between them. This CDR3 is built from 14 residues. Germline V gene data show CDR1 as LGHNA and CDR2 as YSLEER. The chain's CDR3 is CASSPGFNSGELFF. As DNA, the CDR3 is TGCGCCAGCAGCCCAGGATTCAATAGCGGGGAGCTGTTTTTT.

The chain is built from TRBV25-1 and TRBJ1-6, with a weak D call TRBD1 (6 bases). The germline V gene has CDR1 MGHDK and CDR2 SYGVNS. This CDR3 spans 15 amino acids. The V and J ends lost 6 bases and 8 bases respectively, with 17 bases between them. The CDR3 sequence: CASRQGFAPYSPLHF. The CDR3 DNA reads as TGTGCCAGCAGACAGGGTTTTGCTCCCTATTCACCCCTCCACTTT.

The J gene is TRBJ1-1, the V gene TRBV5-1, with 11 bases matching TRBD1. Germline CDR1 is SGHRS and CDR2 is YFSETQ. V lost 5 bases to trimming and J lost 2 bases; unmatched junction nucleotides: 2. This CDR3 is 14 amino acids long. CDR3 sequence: CASRGQGGNTEAFF. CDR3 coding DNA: TGCGCCAGCAGGGGACAGGGGGGCAACACTGAAGCTTTCTTT.

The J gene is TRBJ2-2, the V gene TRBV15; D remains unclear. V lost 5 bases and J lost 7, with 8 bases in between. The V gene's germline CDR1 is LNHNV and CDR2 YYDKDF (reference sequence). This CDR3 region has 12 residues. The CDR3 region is CATSRHSGELFF. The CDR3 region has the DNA TGTGCCACCAGCCGGCATAGCGGGGAGCTGTTTTTT.

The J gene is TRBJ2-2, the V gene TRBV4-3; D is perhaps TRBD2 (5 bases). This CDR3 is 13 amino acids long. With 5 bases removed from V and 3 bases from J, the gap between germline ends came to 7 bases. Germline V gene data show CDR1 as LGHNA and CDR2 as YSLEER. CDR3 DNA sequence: TGCGCCAGCAGCACTAGTCACACCGGGGAGCTGTTTTTT. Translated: CASSTSHTGELFF.

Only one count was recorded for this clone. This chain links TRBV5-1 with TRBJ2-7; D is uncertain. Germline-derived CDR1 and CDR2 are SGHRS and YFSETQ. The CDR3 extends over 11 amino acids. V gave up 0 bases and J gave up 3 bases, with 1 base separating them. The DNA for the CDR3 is TGCGCCAGCAGCTTGGACTACGAGCAGTACTTC. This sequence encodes CASSLDYEQYF.

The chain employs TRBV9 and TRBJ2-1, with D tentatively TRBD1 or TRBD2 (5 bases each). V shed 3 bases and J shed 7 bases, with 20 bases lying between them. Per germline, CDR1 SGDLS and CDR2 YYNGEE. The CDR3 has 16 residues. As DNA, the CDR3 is TGTGCCAGCAGCGCGTCACCGGGACGTACACAGAATGAGCAGTTCTTC. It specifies CASSASPGRTQNEQFF. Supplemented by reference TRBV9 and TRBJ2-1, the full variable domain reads DSGVTQTPKHLITATGQRVTLRCSPRSGDLSVYWYQQSLDQGLQFLIQYYNGEERAKGNILERFSAQQFPDLHSELNLSSLELGDSALYFCASSASPGRTQNEQFFGPGTRLTVL.

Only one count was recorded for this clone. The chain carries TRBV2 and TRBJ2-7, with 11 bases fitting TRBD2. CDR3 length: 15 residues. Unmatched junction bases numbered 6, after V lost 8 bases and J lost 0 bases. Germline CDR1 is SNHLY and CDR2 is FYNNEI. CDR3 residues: CASRLAGSSSYEQYF. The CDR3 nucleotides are TGTGCCAGCCGACTAGCGGGATCCTCCTCCTACGAGCAGTACTTC.

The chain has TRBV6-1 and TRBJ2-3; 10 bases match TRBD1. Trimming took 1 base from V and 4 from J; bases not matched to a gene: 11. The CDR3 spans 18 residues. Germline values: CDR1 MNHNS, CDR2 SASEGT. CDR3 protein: CASSEGVIAGTGADTQYF. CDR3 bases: TGTGCCAGCAGTGAAGGTGTCATAGCGGGGACAGGGGCAGATACGCAGTATTTT.

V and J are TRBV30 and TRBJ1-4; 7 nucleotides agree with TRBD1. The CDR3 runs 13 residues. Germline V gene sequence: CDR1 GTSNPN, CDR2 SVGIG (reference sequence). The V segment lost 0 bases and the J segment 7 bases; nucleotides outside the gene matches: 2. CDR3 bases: TGTGCCTGGAGTGTACAGGGGAGTGAAAAACTGTTTTTT. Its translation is CAWSVQGSEKLFF. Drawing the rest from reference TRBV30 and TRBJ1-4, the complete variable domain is SQTIHQWPATLVQPVGSPLSLECTVEGTSNPNLYWYRQAAGRGLQLLFYSVGIGQISSEVPQNLSASRPQDRQFILSSKKLLLSDSGFYLCAWSVQGSEKLFFGSGTQLSVL.

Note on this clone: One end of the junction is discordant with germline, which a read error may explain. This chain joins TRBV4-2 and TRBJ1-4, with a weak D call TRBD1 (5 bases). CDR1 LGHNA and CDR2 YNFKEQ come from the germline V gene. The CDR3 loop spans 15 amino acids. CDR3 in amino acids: CASSQGKQGVEKLFF. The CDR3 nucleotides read TGTGCCAGCAGTCAAGGGAAGCAGGGCGTCGAAAAACTGTTTTTT.

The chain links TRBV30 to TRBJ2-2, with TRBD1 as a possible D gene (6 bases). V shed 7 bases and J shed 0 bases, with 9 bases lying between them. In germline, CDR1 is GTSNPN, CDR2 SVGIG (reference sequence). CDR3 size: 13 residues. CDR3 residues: CASEGANTGELFF. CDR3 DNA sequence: TGTGCCTCAGAGGGGGCGAACACCGGGGAGCTGTTTTTT.

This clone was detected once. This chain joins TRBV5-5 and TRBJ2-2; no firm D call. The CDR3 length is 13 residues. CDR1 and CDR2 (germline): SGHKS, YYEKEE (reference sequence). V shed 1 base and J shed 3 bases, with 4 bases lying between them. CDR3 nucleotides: TGTGCCAGCAGCTTGTCGGACACCGGGGAGCTGTTTTTT. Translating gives CASSLSDTGELFF.

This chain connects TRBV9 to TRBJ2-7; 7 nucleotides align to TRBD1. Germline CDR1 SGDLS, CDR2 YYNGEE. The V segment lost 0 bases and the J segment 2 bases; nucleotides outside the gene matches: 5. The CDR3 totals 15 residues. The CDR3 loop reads CASSVAGDSTYEQYF. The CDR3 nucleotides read TGTGCCAGCAGCGTAGCAGGGGACAGTACCTACGAGCAGTACTTC.

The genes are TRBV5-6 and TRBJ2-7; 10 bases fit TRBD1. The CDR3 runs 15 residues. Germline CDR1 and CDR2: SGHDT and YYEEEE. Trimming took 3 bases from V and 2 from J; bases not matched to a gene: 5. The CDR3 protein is CASSWGQGTTYEQYF. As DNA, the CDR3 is TGTGCCAGCAGCTGGGGACAGGGGACCACCTACGAGCAGTACTTC.